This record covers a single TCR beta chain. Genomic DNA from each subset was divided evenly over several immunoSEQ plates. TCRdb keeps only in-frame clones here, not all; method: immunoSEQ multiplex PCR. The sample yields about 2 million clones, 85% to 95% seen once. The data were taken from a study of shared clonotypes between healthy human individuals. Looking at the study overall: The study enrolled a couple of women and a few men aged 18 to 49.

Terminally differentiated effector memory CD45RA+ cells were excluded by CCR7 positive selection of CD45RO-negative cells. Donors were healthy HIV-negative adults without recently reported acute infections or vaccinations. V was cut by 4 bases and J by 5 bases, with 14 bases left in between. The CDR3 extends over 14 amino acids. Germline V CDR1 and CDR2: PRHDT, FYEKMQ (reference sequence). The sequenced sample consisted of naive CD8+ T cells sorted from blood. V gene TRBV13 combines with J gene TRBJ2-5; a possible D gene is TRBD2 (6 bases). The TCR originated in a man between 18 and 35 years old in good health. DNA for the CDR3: TGTGCCAGCAGCTCTCCATCGGGGGAGGAGACCCAGTACTTC. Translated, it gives CASSSPSGEETQYF.